This T cell receptor beta chain was identified during a study of response to subunit inactivated influenza vaccine. Overall study results and limits: Few additional T cells are recruited per seasonal influenza vaccination, authors suggested.

The CDR3 extends over 16 amino acids. Per the germline V gene, CDR1 is SGHTA and CDR2 is FQGNSA. V was shortened by 2 bases and J by 8 bases, with 21 bases between the two germline ends. This clonotype came up many times. Its antigen is unknown. A single record per CDR3 protein comes from TCRdb applying MiXCR to the RT-PCR reads. The sample contains approximately 170,000 distinct CDR3 sequences, roughly 14% of which appear only once. The sequencing here drew on CD8+ T cells sorted from PBMCs, taken more than 4 days after vaccination. This chain links TRBV7-2 with TRBJ1-1; no reliable D call. The clonotype was recovered from a man aged 50-59 years who received an inactivated influenza vaccine. The CDR3 loop reads CASSLYVREPSWEAFF. The CDR3 region has the DNA TGTGCCAGCAGCTTATACGTCCGGGAGCCGTCGTGGGAAGCTTTCTTT.